This paragraph covers one T cell receptor beta chain sequence. These data originate in a study of T cell responses to AZD1222 COVID-19 vaccine. Sequencing was performed with immunoSEQ multiplex PCR; in TCRdb, only in-frame clones are kept and a portion is missing. The data contain tens of thousands of clones, around nine tenths of them singletons. The V and J ends lost 4 bases and 5 bases, in that order; junction bases with no gene match: 7. The germline gives CDR1 SGHRS, CDR2 YFSETQ. This CDR3 spans 14 amino acids. Sample: peripheral blood, taken on day 0 of AZD1222 vaccination. The chain joins TRBV5-1 to TRBJ2-7; 9 nucleotides align to TRBD1. The clonotype originates from an adult in good health. The CDR3 DNA sequence: TGCGCCAGCAGCATCGGGACAGGGTACAACGAGCAGTACTTC. Protein sequence: CASSIGTGYNEQYF.